This passage covers 30 T cell receptor beta chains from one sample sequenced in a study of Ad26.COV2.S vaccination and SARS-CoV-2 variants. Treatment of the sample: 19 received Ad26.COV2.S at low or high dose, single or two shots; several received placebo; per-sample allocation not given. Day 63 after the first vaccine or placebo injection was the time point for sampling. Sequencing was performed with immunoSEQ multiplex PCR; in TCRdb, only in-frame clones are kept and a portion is missing. The repertoire consists of hundreds of thousands of clones, with 80% to 95% occurring once and the leading ten covering about 1.7%. The material was peripheral blood, obtained in a trial of Ad26.COV2.S vaccine versus placebo. The origin of the receptors is a person aged 18-60 years who received the Ad26.COV2.S COVID-19 vaccine or a placebo.

The rearrangement uses TRBV30 and TRBJ1-1; D gene unclear. Germline V gene data show CDR1 as GTSNPN and CDR2 as SVGIG (reference sequence). CDR3 length: 11 residues. Trimming removed 5 bases at V and 4 bases at J, with 8 bases between. CDR3 nucleotides: TGTGCCTGGGGCATCAGCACTGAAGCTTTCTTT. Translation gives CAWGISTEAFF.

This sequence joins TRBV6-6 and TRBJ1-4; D is undetermined. The V and J ends lost 2 bases and 6 bases respectively, with 7 bases between them. The CDR3 runs 13 residues. Germline CDR1 MNHNY, CDR2 SVGAGI (reference sequence). DNA for the CDR3: TGTGCCAGCAGTTACAGTGGGGATGAAAAACTGTTTTTT. It yields the protein CASSYSGDEKLFF.

J is TRBJ2-7 and V is TRBV5-6; possibly TRBD2 for D (5 bases). CDR1 and CDR2 from the germline V gene are SGHDT and YYEEEE. Trimming removed 4 bases at V and 0 bases at J, with 14 bases between. The CDR3 loop spans 15 amino acids. In DNA, the CDR3 is TGTGCCAGCAGCAACCGGGGTAGGATCTCCTACGAGCAGTACTTC. This translates into CASSNRGRISYEQYF.

The rearrangement joins TRBV9 to TRBJ2-2, with 8 bases matching TRBD1. The junction had 5 bases not matched to a gene; V was cut back by 1 base and J by 0 bases. The V gene's germline CDR1 is SGDLS and CDR2 YYNGEE. The CDR3 spans 17 residues. The CDR3, as DNA: TGTGCCAGCAGCGTACCTTACAGGGGGACGAACACCGGGGAGCTGTTTTTT. It yields the protein CASSVPYRGTNTGELFF.

The chain joins TRBV6-5 to TRBJ2-7; 8 positions match TRBD2. Looked up from germline, CDR1 is MNHEY and CDR2 is SVGAGI. Unmatched junction bases numbered 8, after V lost 7 bases and J lost 0 bases. The CDR3 is made up of 15 amino acids. CDR3: CASITTGTSSYEQYF. CDR3 in DNA: TGTGCCAGCATCACTACCGGGACTAGCTCCTACGAGCAGTACTTC.

V usage is TRBV7-2 and J usage is TRBJ1-5; a possible D gene is TRBD1 (5 bases). Trimming removed 1 base from V and 6 bases from J, with 16 bases in between. Germline CDR1 reads SGHTA; CDR2 reads FQGNSA. The CDR3 is 16 residues long. The CDR3 DNA sequence: TGTGCCAGCAGCTTAGTTTCCGGGGGGTCGGGTCAGCCCCAGCATTTT. Its translation is CASSLVSGGSGQPQHF.

This clone was seen once. CDR3 nucleotide sequence: TGTGCCAGCAGCTCTTGGGCGTGGGAGCAGTTCTTC. Its translation is CASSSWAWEQFF. The chain joins TRBV5-8 to TRBJ2-1; D is undetermined. V was trimmed by 3 bases and J by 10 bases, leaving 11 bases between them. The germline V gene has CDR1 SGHTS and CDR2 YDEGEE. The CDR3 sequence is 12 residues long.

The chain carries TRBV28 and TRBJ2-1; D is unclear. Germline V CDR1 and CDR2: MDHEN, SYDVKM. V was pared by 6 bases and J by 6 bases, with 21 bases between. The CDR3 extends over 16 amino acids. In DNA form, the CDR3 reads TGTGCCAGCAGGGATACCGCCGGGCGTCTTCGCAATGAGCAGTTCTTC. Protein: CASRDTAGRLRNEQFF.

The V and J genes are TRBV5-1 and TRBJ1-2; unclear D gene. The length of the CDR3 is 14 residues. V shed 0 bases and J shed 4 bases, with 10 bases lying between them. Germline values: CDR1 SGHRS, CDR2 YFSETQ. The CDR3 DNA reads TGCGCCAGCAGCTTGGCCTCACAGCTCTATGGCTACACCTTC. It is translated as CASSLASQLYGYTF.

Details on this clone: Other DNA sequences in this sample translate to the same CDR3. The gene calls are TRBV28 and TRBJ2-7, with a possible D match to TRBD2 (5 bases). Trimming left V 3 bases short and J 4 bases short, with 7 bases between. The CDR3 contains 12 residues. Germline values: CDR1 MDHEN, CDR2 SYDVKM. Here the CDR3 reads CASSFRTYEQYF. The CDR3 DNA reads as TGTGCCAGCAGTTTCAGGACTTACGAGCAGTACTTC.

The gene calls are TRBV6-5 and TRBJ2-2; 7 bases agree with TRBD1. Germline CDR1 MNHEY, CDR2 SVGAGI. This CDR3 contains 15 residues. With V trimmed by 5 bases and J by 6 bases, 9 bases remained unmatched. CDR3 sequence reads: CASSPRQGRAGELFF. The CDR3 bases are TGTGCCAGCAGTCCTAGACAGGGTCGCGCCGGGGAGCTGTTTTTT.

The chain recombines TRBV24-1 with TRBJ1-1; 9 nucleotides match TRBD1. The J segment lost 7 bases and the V segment lost 5 bases, leaving 13 bases of the junction unmatched. CDR1 and CDR2 from the germline V gene are KGHDR and SFDVKD. The CDR3 covers 16 residues. The chain's CDR3 is CATSVGAGTGGIEAFF. In DNA, the CDR3 is TGTGCCACCAGTGTCGGGGCCGGAACAGGGGGCATTGAAGCTTTCTTT.

This sequence joins TRBV28 and TRBJ2-5; 7 nucleotides agree with TRBD1. CDR1 and CDR2 (germline): MDHEN, SYDVKM. V shed 4 bases and J 6 bases; nucleotides not matched to a gene: 11. The CDR3 contains 15 residues. Written as DNA, the CDR3 is TGTGCCAGCAGTTCGGGACAGACGTTGGGAAAGACCCAGTACTTC. Its protein is CASSSGQTLGKTQYF. Drawing the rest from reference TRBV28 and TRBJ2-5, the complete variable domain is DVKVTQSSRYLVKRTGEKVFLECVQDMDHENMFWYRQDPGLGLRLIYFSYDVKMKEKGDIPEGYSVSREKKERFSLILESASTNQTSMYLCASSSGQTLGKTQYFGPGTRLLVL.

This clone was seen just once. The genes are TRBV11-2 and TRBJ1-1; D uncertain. Germline CDR1 SGHAT, CDR2 FQNNGV. The V gene lost 3 bases and the J gene lost 5 bases, with 10 bases spanning the gap. CDR3 length equals 13 residues. CDR3 loop: CASSFPGRTEAFF. The CDR3 DNA reads TGTGCCAGCAGCTTCCCCGGACGGACTGAAGCTTTCTTT. The complete variable domain, with remaining parts taken from reference TRBV11-2 and TRBJ1-1, reads EAGVAQSPRYKIIEKRQSVAFWCNPISGHATLYWYQQILGQGPKLLIQFQNNGVVDDSQLPKDRFSAERLKGVDSTLKIQPAKLEDSAVYLCASSFPGRTEAFFGQGTRLTVV.

The chain uses TRBV7-6 and TRBJ2-5; D is undetermined. This CDR3 spans 13 amino acids. The germline gives CDR1 SGHVS, CDR2 FNYEAQ. V was cut by 2 bases and J by 7 bases, with 11 bases left in between. CDR3: CASSLTPGPTQYF. DNA of the CDR3: TGTGCCAGCAGCTTAACCCCGGGCCCGACCCAGTACTTC.

This sequence joins TRBV7-2 and TRBJ1-1; D not certain. This CDR3 comprises 13 residues. CDR1 is SGHTA, CDR2 FQGNSA, per germline. V shed 7 bases and J shed 6 bases, with 15 bases lying between them. In DNA, the CDR3 is TGTGCCAGCACCAGAGCCAATCATGCTGAAGCTTTCTTT. Its translation is CASTRANHAEAFF.

The chain combines TRBV5-6 with TRBJ1-2, with 9 bases lining up with TRBD1. The V gene end was trimmed by 2 bases and the J gene end by 1 base; junction bases not matched to a gene: 6. The CDR3 totals 16 residues. Germline V gives CDR1 SGHDT, CDR2 YYEEEE. The CDR3 loop reads CASSFPGQGLNYGYTF. DNA of the CDR3: TGTGCCAGCAGCTTCCCGGGACAGGGACTTAACTATGGCTACACCTTC. Using reference TRBV5-6 and TRBJ1-2 for the parts outside the CDR3, the full variable domain is DAGVTQSPTHLIKTRGQQVTLRCSPKSGHDTVSWYQQALGQGPQFIFQYYEEEERQRGNFPDRFSGHQFPNYSSELNVNALLLGDSALYLCASSFPGQGLNYGYTFGSGTRLTVV.

The V and J genes are TRBV19 and TRBJ2-1; D is unclear. Between the trimmed V and J ends, which lost 9 bases and 9 bases, there was a span of 12 bases. CDR1 and CDR2 (germline): LNHDA, SQIVND (reference sequence). There are 11 residues in the CDR3. CDR3 protein: CASSYYGEQFF. DNA of the CDR3: TGTGCCAGCAGCTATTACGGTGAGCAGTTCTTC. Full variable domain (missing parts from reference TRBV19 and TRBJ2-1): DGGITQSPKYLFRKEGQNVTLSCEQNLNHDAMYWYRQDPGQGLRLIYYSQIVNDFQKGDIAEGYSVSREKKESFPLTVTSAQKNPTAFYLCASSYYGEQFFGPGTRLTVL.

The chain is built from TRBV27 and TRBJ2-2; 7 bases are a match to TRBD1. Germline assignment: CDR1 MNHEY and CDR2 SMNVEV (reference sequence). This CDR3 region has 18 residues. After removal of 0 bases from V and 1 base from J, the junction contained 8 bases not matched to a gene. This chain's CDR3 is CASSLSSGQMMNTGELFF. In nucleotides, the CDR3 is TGTGCCAGCAGTTTATCCTCGGGACAGATGATGAACACCGGGGAGCTGTTTTTT.

This chain connects TRBV5-1 to TRBJ2-7, with 12 bases lining up with TRBD1. The germline gives CDR1 SGHRS, CDR2 YFSETQ. J was trimmed by 4 bases and V by 5 bases; bases with no gene match: 10. The CDR3 is made up of 16 amino acids. CDR3 in DNA: TGCGCCAGCAGTCCCTCTCCGGGACAGGGGGCTTACGAGCAGTACTTC. Residues: CASSPSPGQGAYEQYF.

J is TRBJ1-2 and V is TRBV3-1 (or the pseudogene TRBV3-2); D is perhaps TRBD1 (5 bases). Trimming shortened V by 4 bases and J by 7 bases, and 16 bases separated the two germline ends. CDR3 length: 14 amino acids. Germline values: CDR1 LGHDT, CDR2 YNNKEL (reference sequence). In nucleotides, the CDR3 is TGTGCCAGCAGCCCCATCCTTGGGGGGGTTGGCTACACCTTC. It translates to CASSPILGGVGYTF.

The rearrangement links TRBV7-9 to TRBJ2-2; 12 positions match TRBD2. Germline V gene lookup returns CDR1 SEHNR and CDR2 FQNEAQ (reference sequence). The CDR3 extends over 17 amino acids. Trimming cost V 3 bases and J 3 bases; bases outside gene matches: 5. As DNA, the CDR3 is TGTGCCAGCAGCTTCTCTAGCGGGGGGGATTACACCGGGGAGCTGTTTTTT. It encodes CASSFSSGGDYTGELFF.

This chain connects TRBV3-1 (or the pseudogene TRBV3-2) to TRBJ1-4, with D perhaps matching TRBD1 (5 bases). The CDR3 runs 13 residues. The V gene lost 7 bases and the J gene lost 5 bases, with 11 bases spanning the gap. Germline assignment: CDR1 LGHDT and CDR2 YNNKEL (reference sequence). The CDR3 loop is CASTYRKNEKLFF. The CDR3 DNA reads as TGTGCCAGCACTTACAGGAAAAATGAAAAACTGTTTTTT.

This clone was found once. The chain has TRBV5-4 and TRBJ1-1; D unresolved. CDR1 and CDR2 (germline): SGHNT, YYREEE (reference sequence). V dropped 4 bases and J dropped 0 bases, with 16 bases sitting between them. The CDR3 runs 16 residues. CDR3 sequence reads: CASSPGIKFMNTEAFF. As DNA, the CDR3 is TGTGCCAGCAGCCCCGGTATTAAGTTCATGAACACTGAAGCTTTCTTT.

The chain employs TRBV12-5 and TRBJ2-1; 10 nucleotides align to TRBD2. With 0 bases clipped from V and 5 bases from J, the junction kept 4 bases outside the gene matches. Germline CDR1 reads LGHNT; CDR2 reads FRNRAP. The CDR3 runs to 16 residues. The CDR3 protein is CASGLVSAGGNNEQFF. CDR3 DNA sequence: TGTGCTAGTGGTTTGGTATCAGCGGGGGGGAACAATGAGCAGTTCTTC.

The rearrangement uses TRBV6-1 and TRBJ1-2, with D unresolved. Germline V CDR1 and CDR2: MNHNS, SASEGT. The CDR3 has 15 amino acids. V gave up 0 bases and J gave up 3 bases, with 11 bases separating them. CDR3 residues: CASSEAVSPYYGYTF. The CDR3 DNA reads TGTGCCAGCAGTGAAGCGGTCTCCCCCTACTATGGCTACACCTTC.

The gene calls are TRBV7-2 and TRBJ1-6; TRBD1 might be the D (6 bases). Per the germline V gene, CDR1 is SGHTA and CDR2 is FQGNSA. This CDR3 is 14 amino acids long. The ends were cut back, 5 bases at V and 10 bases at J, with 15 bases in the middle. CDR3 loop: CASSPQGDISPLHF. The CDR3 region has the DNA TGTGCCAGCAGCCCACAGGGCGACATCTCACCCCTCCACTTT.

The V gene is TRBV15, the J gene TRBJ2-3, with D unclear. The CDR3 sequence is 16 residues long. Looked up from germline, CDR1 is LNHNV and CDR2 is YYDKDF (reference sequence). The V end was cut by 2 bases, the J end by 0 bases, with 12 bases between. The CDR3 loop reads CATSRPLGGSTDTQYF. The CDR3 DNA follows: TGTGCCACCAGCAGACCCCTAGGTGGAAGCACAGATACGCAGTATTTT.

The genes are TRBV6-5 and TRBJ2-2; unclear D gene. Trimming left V 7 bases short and J 5 bases short, with 11 bases between. This CDR3 spans 13 amino acids. Per the germline V gene, CDR1 is MNHEY and CDR2 is SVGAGI. CDR3 region: CASKTFGTGELFF. In nucleotides, the CDR3 is TGTGCCAGCAAAACCTTCGGGACCGGGGAGCTGTTTTTT.

This clone has more than one count but fewer than ten. J is TRBJ2-7 and V is TRBV7-2; the D gene is possibly TRBD1 (6 bases). CDR1 and CDR2 from the germline V gene are SGHTA and FQGNSA. Between the trimmed V and J ends, which lost 5 bases and 2 bases, there was a span of 16 bases. The CDR3 has 15 amino acids. CDR3 sequence: CASSVGAGVPYEQYF. In nucleotides, the CDR3 is TGTGCCAGCAGCGTCGGGGCAGGGGTCCCCTACGAGCAGTACTTC. Looking up the rest from reference TRBV7-2 and TRBJ2-7 gives the full variable domain: GAGVSQSPSNKVTEKGKDVELRCDPISGHTALYWYRQSLGQGLEFLIYFQGNSAPDKSGLPSDRFSAERTGGSVSTLTIQRTQQEDSAVYLCASSVGAGVPYEQYFGPGTRLTVT.